This T cell receptor (beta chain) comes out of a study of T cells in localized non-small cell lung cancer. Comments on this clone: Antigen specificity is unknown.

V lost 3 bases, J lost 2 bases, and 8 bases lay in between. CDR3 length equals 14 residues. Germline lookup yields CDR1 SNHLY and CDR2 FYNNEI. Sequenced by immunoSEQ multiplex PCR; TCRdb stores in-frame clones only, minus some. The repertoire holds tens of thousands of clones, with approximately 88% as singletons. Study conclusions and caveats: The study found T cell clonality highest in uninvolved adjacent lung, above tumor. Adjacent lung had a median roughly 50 of the 100 largest tumor clones. Tumor samples were not multi-region, leaving intratumor heterogeneity unexcluded. The study linked higher blood T cell density to longer overall survival.

Sequencing used peripheral blood, obtained before any cancer treatment. The source is a man aged 35 to 69 with stage I squamous cell lung carcinoma. J is TRBJ1-3 and V is TRBV2; a weak D match, TRBD1 (5 bases). CDR3 sequence reads: CASSEGVAGNTIYF. The CDR3 DNA reads as TGTGCCAGCAGTGAGGGGGTAGCTGGAAACACCATATATTTT.